The 10 T cell receptor beta chains below were found in one sample sequenced in a study of blood T cell repertoires in COVID-19. Clones were sequenced by immunoSEQ multiplex PCR, and TCRdb holds only the in-frame ones, with some missing. The sample holds 75,000 to 100,000 clones; roughly 83% are singletons and the top ten take about an eighth. The specimen was peripheral blood. The receptors stem from a human donor in a cohort sampled during active COVID-19.

The genes are TRBV7-2 and TRBJ2-7; 10 bases agree with TRBD1. The CDR3 has 15 residues. Germline CDR1 reads SGHTA; CDR2 reads FQGNSA. V dropped 3 bases and J dropped 4; count of bases not matched to a gene: 6. CDR3 sequence reads: CASSFLDRGDYEQYF. CDR3 sequence (DNA): TGTGCCAGCAGCTTCTTGGACAGGGGGGATTACGAGCAGTACTTC.

This sequence joins TRBV19 and TRBJ1-1; maybe TRBD1 (6 bases). This CDR3 spans 13 amino acids. V was trimmed by 5 bases and J by 4 bases, leaving 11 bases between them. Looked up from germline, CDR1 is LNHDA and CDR2 is SQIVND (reference sequence). CDR3 DNA sequence: TGTGCCAGTAGTTCGGACAGCCGCACTGAAGCTTTCTTT. Its protein is CASSSDSRTEAFF.

V is TRBV5-6 and J is TRBJ2-5; possible D gene TRBD2, 6 bases. The ends were cut back, 0 bases at V and 2 bases at J, with 8 bases in the middle. Germline V gene sequence: CDR1 SGHDT, CDR2 YYEEEE. This CDR3 region has 14 residues. CDR3 nucleotides: TGTGCCAGCAGCTTGGGTGGAGGGCAAGAGACCCAGTACTTC. Translation: CASSLGGGQETQYF.

The rearrangement links TRBV28 to TRBJ2-3; 13 nucleotides align to TRBD2. The ends lost 5 bases at V and 4 bases at J; junction bases unmatched: 3. CDR1 and CDR2 from the germline V gene are MDHEN and SYDVKM. This CDR3 contains 15 residues. The CDR3, as DNA: TGTGCCAGCAGTAGGACTAGCGGGAGAGCAGATACGCAGTATTTT. As protein: CASSRTSGRADTQYF.

The V gene is TRBV27, the J gene TRBJ2-6; perhaps TRBD2 as D (7 bases). The CDR3 loop spans 18 amino acids. The germline V and J ends were trimmed by 4 bases and 1 base, with 17 bases remaining between them. Germline V CDR1 and CDR2: MNHEY, SMNVEV (reference sequence). This CDR3 reads CASSSSGGRSSGANVLTF. The CDR3 DNA is TGTGCCAGCAGTTCCTCCGGGGGGCGGTCTTCTGGGGCCAACGTCCTGACTTTC.

V and J are TRBV10-3 and TRBJ2-7; no clear D gene. The germline gives CDR1 ENHRY, CDR2 SYGVKD. The CDR3 length is 14 residues. The V gene lost 10 bases and the J gene lost 1 base, with 17 bases spanning the gap. The CDR3 sequence: CASDQTGFSYEQYF. Written as DNA, the CDR3 is TGTGCCAGTGATCAAACGGGTTTTTCCTACGAGCAGTACTTC.

The rearrangement links TRBV2 to TRBJ2-2, with TRBD1 matching over 10 bases. Germline assignment: CDR1 SNHLY and CDR2 FYNNEI. The CDR3 contains 16 residues. V shed 6 bases and J 6 bases; nucleotides not matched to a gene: 10. The CDR3 DNA is TGTGCCAGCAGAAAAACCGGGACAGGGGAGGCCGGGGAGCTGTTTTTT. Its protein is CASRKTGTGEAGELFF.

Written as DNA, the CDR3 is TGTGCCAGCAGCCCGAGGGGGGGGTCGGAAGATACGCAGTATTTT. Translation: CASSPRGGSEDTQYF. V usage is TRBV9 and J usage is TRBJ2-3; possibly TRBD2 for D (7 bases). CDR1 is SGDLS, CDR2 YYNGEE, per germline. V was clipped by 4 bases and J by 5 bases, with 17 bases between them. The CDR3 totals 15 residues.

The chain uses TRBV10-1 and TRBJ2-3, with 8 nucleotides matching TRBD2. Trimming at V came to 4 bases and at J to 4 bases, leaving 4 bases not matched to a gene. CDR3 length: 14 residues. In germline, CDR1 is WNHNN, CDR2 SYGVQD (reference sequence). In DNA, the CDR3 is TGCGCCAGCAGTGGGCTAGCGGGCGCAGATACGCAGTATTTT. Residues: CASSGLAGADTQYF.

This CDR3 is CASSPRGLGNQPQHF. In DNA, the CDR3 is TGTGCCAGCAGTCCCAGGGGGTTAGGCAATCAGCCCCAGCATTTT. The chain links TRBV6-5 to TRBJ1-5, with 7 bases that match TRBD1. This CDR3 spans 15 amino acids. The ends lost 5 bases at V and 2 bases at J; junction bases unmatched: 6. Germline V gives CDR1 MNHEY, CDR2 SVGAGI.